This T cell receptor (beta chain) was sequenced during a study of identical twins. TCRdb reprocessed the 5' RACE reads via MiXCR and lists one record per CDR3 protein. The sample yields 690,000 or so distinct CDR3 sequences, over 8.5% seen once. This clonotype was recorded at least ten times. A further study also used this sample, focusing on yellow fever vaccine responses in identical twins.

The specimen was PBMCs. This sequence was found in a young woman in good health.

The CDR3 sequence is CASSLLGGGSTDTQYF. CDR3 nucleotide sequence: TGTGCCAGCAGTCTCCTAGGGGGGGGTAGCACAGATACGCAGTATTTT. V gene TRBV6-1 combines with J gene TRBJ2-3, with TRBD2 as a possible D gene (7 bases). Germline-derived CDR1 and CDR2 are MNHNS and SASEGT. V was trimmed by 5 bases and J by 0 bases, leaving 15 bases between them. This CDR3 spans 16 amino acids.